One sample yielded the 21 T cell receptor beta chains listed below, sequenced in a study of cytomegalovirus exposure and HLA in healthy donors. The data were produced by immunoSEQ multiplex PCR, yet TCRdb's version contains in-frame clones alone and is incomplete. The table records under 250,000 clones, around 87% of them present only once. Sequenced input: PBMCs. The origin of the receptors is a young woman in good health and CMV-seropositive.

The chain couples TRBV9 to TRBJ2-1, with a tentative D call TRBD1 (5 bases). The germline V gene encodes CDR1 SGDLS and CDR2 YYNGEE. Trimming left V 4 bases short and J 3 bases short, with 17 bases between. CDR3 length equals 16 residues. The CDR3 protein is CASSPGKLSVYNEQFF. CDR3 coding DNA: TGTGCCAGCAGCCCAGGGAAGCTCTCGGTCTACAATGAGCAGTTCTTC.

This clone has only a few counts. V usage is TRBV14 and J usage is TRBJ2-2; D might be TRBD1 (6 bases). Deletions cut 6 bases from V and 5 bases from J, with 13 bases between. The CDR3 length is 14 residues. Per the germline V gene, CDR1 is SGHDN and CDR2 is FVKESK. CDR3: CASSLSTGTGELFF. The CDR3 DNA reads TGTGCCAGCAGTCTCTCGACAGGTACCGGGGAGCTGTTTTTT.

The chain carries TRBV25-1 and TRBJ2-1; TRBD2 is a possible D gene (6 bases). There are 13 residues in the CDR3. Germline V gene lookup returns CDR1 MGHDK and CDR2 SYGVNS. V was trimmed by 3 bases and J by 4 bases, leaving 7 bases between them. In nucleotides, the CDR3 is TGTGCCAGCAGTGAGACTAGTTACAATGAGCAGTTCTTC. Translation gives CASSETSYNEQFF.

The chain joins TRBV19 to TRBJ1-2; D is undetermined. Trimming took off 3 bases at V and 4 bases at J, with 9 bases between the two ends. The CDR3 loop spans 13 amino acids. The V gene's germline CDR1 is LNHDA and CDR2 SQIVND (reference sequence). CDR3 sequence reads: CASSIERVYGYTF. For the CDR3, the DNA is TGTGCCAGTAGTATCGAAAGAGTCTATGGCTACACCTTC. The whole variable domain, remainder taken from reference TRBV19 and TRBJ1-2, is DGGITQSPKYLFRKEGQNVTLSCEQNLNHDAMYWYRQDPGQGLRLIYYSQIVNDFQKGDIAEGYSVSREKKESFPLTVTSAQKNPTAFYLCASSIERVYGYTFGSGTRLTVV.

This chain uses TRBV27 with TRBJ2-5; 13 bases map to TRBD2. The CDR3 covers 14 residues. Germline values: CDR1 MNHEY, CDR2 SMNVEV (reference sequence). Germline trimming cut 6 bases from V and 4 bases from J; bases unmatched to any gene: 2. The CDR3 loop reads CASSGLAGVETQYF. The DNA for the CDR3 is TGTGCCAGCAGCGGACTAGCGGGAGTAGAGACCCAGTACTTC.

V is TRBV28 and J is TRBJ1-4; D unresolved. The CDR3 has 13 amino acids. V was shortened by 6 bases and J by 7 bases, with 12 bases between the two germline ends. Per germline, CDR1 MDHEN and CDR2 SYDVKM. For the CDR3, the DNA is TGTGCCAGCAGGGTTCGGTTTCGTGAAAAACTGTTTTTT. Its translation is CASRVRFREKLFF.

This chain links TRBV5-6 with TRBJ2-3; possibly TRBD2 for D (6 bases). The V end was cut by 4 bases, the J end by 4 bases, with 13 bases between. Germline values: CDR1 SGHDT, CDR2 YYEEEE. This CDR3 comprises 14 residues. The CDR3 nucleotides are TGTGCCAGCAGCGAACCGGGGGAGGCAGATACGCAGTATTTT. Its protein product is CASSEPGEADTQYF.

V and J are TRBV7-9 and TRBJ2-7; 9 nucleotides agree with TRBD1. CDR3 length: 15 amino acids. The germline V gene has CDR1 SEHNR and CDR2 FQNEAQ (reference sequence). The V and J ends lost 4 bases and 3 bases, in that order; junction bases with no gene match: 7. This chain's CDR3 is CASSSGPGQGYEQYF. In nucleotides, the CDR3 is TGTGCCAGCAGCTCAGGACCGGGACAGGGCTACGAGCAGTACTTC.

The chain combines TRBV27 with TRBJ2-7; 13 bases align to TRBD2. From germline, CDR1 is MNHEY and CDR2 SMNVEV (reference sequence). CDR3 length: 18 amino acids. The V and J ends lost 6 bases and 4 bases, in that order; junction bases with no gene match: 15. The CDR3 region has the DNA TGTGCCAGCAGCGACCTGACTAGCGGGAGGCCGCATCTTTACGAGCAGTACTTC. Translated: CASSDLTSGRPHLYEQYF.

This clone was seen only a few times. This chain links TRBV27 with TRBJ2-6, with D possibly TRBD2 on 5 matching bases. Trimming took 2 bases from V and 1 from J, leaving 9 bases between them. This CDR3 is built from 16 residues. Germline CDR1 is MNHEY and CDR2 is SMNVEV (reference sequence). The CDR3 DNA reads as TGTGCCAGCAGTTTAATGCGGGCGTCTGGGGCCAACGTCCTGACTTTC. It is translated as CASSLMRASGANVLTF.

V is TRBV6-5 and J is TRBJ2-2, with 7 positions matching TRBD2. Germline CDR1 MNHEY, CDR2 SVGAGI. The CDR3 extends over 15 amino acids. Germline trimming cut 5 bases from V and 6 bases from J; bases unmatched to any gene: 9. CDR3 amino acids: CASSRGGHGAGELFF. The CDR3 DNA reads TGTGCCAGCAGTCGGGGAGGGCATGGGGCCGGGGAGCTGTTTTTT.

V is TRBV27 and J is TRBJ2-2; 12 bases agree with TRBD2. Trimming at V came to 1 base and at J to 6 bases, leaving 12 bases not matched to a gene. Germline loops: CDR1 MNHEY, CDR2 SMNVEV (reference sequence). The CDR3 loop spans 19 amino acids. The chain's CDR3 is CASSLFSSGRAGGSGELFF. DNA of the CDR3: TGTGCCAGCAGTTTATTTTCTAGCGGGAGGGCCGGCGGATCCGGGGAGCTGTTTTTT.

The rearrangement uses TRBV28 and TRBJ2-4; 10 bases map to TRBD2. The V segment lost 5 bases and the J segment 3 bases; nucleotides outside the gene matches: 4. The CDR3 spans 15 residues. Germline loops: CDR1 MDHEN, CDR2 SYDVKM. CDR3 sequence (DNA): TGTGCCAGCAGTCACCGGACTAGCGGCAAAAACATTCAGTACTTC. Its protein product is CASSHRTSGKNIQYF. Full variable domain (missing parts from reference TRBV28 and TRBJ2-4): DVKVTQSSRYLVKRTGEKVFLECVQDMDHENMFWYRQDPGLGLRLIYFSYDVKMKEKGDIPEGYSVSREKKERFSLILESASTNQTSMYLCASSHRTSGKNIQYFGAGTRLSVL.

The sample holds a few counts of this clone. The chain links TRBV5-1 to TRBJ2-7; TRBD2 might be the D (5 bases). The CDR3 covers 16 residues. Trimming left V 3 bases short and J 0 bases short, with 16 bases between. Germline CDR1 and CDR2: SGHRS and YFSETQ. CDR3 sequence: CASSSLEAVFSYEQYF. The CDR3 DNA is TGCGCCAGCAGCTCGCTGGAGGCAGTCTTCTCCTACGAGCAGTACTTC.

This rearrangement joins TRBV28 to TRBJ2-2, with D hard to call. This CDR3 has 16 amino acids. Trimming took off 1 base at V and 4 bases at J, with 13 bases between the two ends. Looked up from germline, CDR1 is MDHEN and CDR2 is SYDVKM. The CDR3 coding sequence is TGTGCCAGCAGTTTATTAGGTCCTCCGGGCACCGGGGAGCTGTTTTTT. It yields the protein CASSLLGPPGTGELFF.

This clone was observed a handful of times. CDR3 sequence (DNA): TGCAGCGTTGGACAGGTAGGCGGTCAAGCTGAAGCTTTCTTT. It translates to CSVGQVGGQAEAFF. This chain links TRBV29-1 with TRBJ1-1; D may be TRBD1 (6 bases). V gave up 4 bases and J gave up 6 bases, with 18 bases separating them. Germline lookup yields CDR1 SQVTM and CDR2 ANQGSEA. CDR3 length equals 14 residues.

V gene TRBV9 combines with J gene TRBJ2-3, with 14 bases aligning to TRBD2. CDR1 and CDR2 (germline): SGDLS, YYNGEE. The CDR3 is 16 residues long. The V and J ends lost 3 bases and 4 bases, in that order; junction bases with no gene match: 4. CDR3 DNA: TGTGCCAGCAGCGCGGGACTAGCGGGAGCCTCAGATACGCAGTATTTT. Protein product: CASSAGLAGASDTQYF.

V is TRBV5-4 and J is TRBJ1-1, with 8 nucleotides matching TRBD1. CDR1 is SGHNT, CDR2 YYREEE, per germline (reference sequence). V was clipped by 4 bases and J by 0 bases; unmatched bases: 5. The CDR3 has 15 residues. The CDR3 spells CASSPRTGMNTEAFF. As DNA, the CDR3 is TGTGCCAGCAGCCCCCGGACAGGGATGAACACTGAAGCTTTCTTT.

V usage is TRBV5-4 and J usage is TRBJ1-2, with TRBD1 matching 7 bases. This CDR3 has 14 amino acids. V trimming: 2 bases; J trimming: 6 bases; junction bases outside the gene matches: 7. Germline V gene data show CDR1 as SGHNT and CDR2 as YYREEE (reference sequence). The CDR3 protein is CASSLGPQGDGYTF. DNA of the CDR3: TGTGCCAGCAGCTTAGGACCGCAGGGGGATGGCTACACCTTC.

This clone came up once. The chain links TRBV5-1 to TRBJ2-6, with TRBD2 matching over 7 bases. V gave up 2 bases and J gave up 2 bases; unmatched junction bases: 10. In germline, CDR1 is SGHRS, CDR2 YFSETQ. The CDR3 totals 18 residues. CDR3 amino acids: CASSFLAVLIPGANVLTF. CDR3 in DNA: TGCGCCAGCAGCTTTCTAGCGGTTTTAATCCCTGGGGCCAACGTCCTGACTTTC.

The rearrangement uses TRBV10-2 and TRBJ1-5; D is unclear. Trimming shortened V by 5 bases and J by 8 bases, and 13 bases separated the two germline ends. From germline, CDR1 is WSHSY and CDR2 SAAADI. The CDR3 contains 13 residues. The CDR3 is CASSPLKREPQHF. The CDR3 coding sequence is TGCGCCAGCAGTCCACTTAAGAGGGAGCCCCAGCATTTT.